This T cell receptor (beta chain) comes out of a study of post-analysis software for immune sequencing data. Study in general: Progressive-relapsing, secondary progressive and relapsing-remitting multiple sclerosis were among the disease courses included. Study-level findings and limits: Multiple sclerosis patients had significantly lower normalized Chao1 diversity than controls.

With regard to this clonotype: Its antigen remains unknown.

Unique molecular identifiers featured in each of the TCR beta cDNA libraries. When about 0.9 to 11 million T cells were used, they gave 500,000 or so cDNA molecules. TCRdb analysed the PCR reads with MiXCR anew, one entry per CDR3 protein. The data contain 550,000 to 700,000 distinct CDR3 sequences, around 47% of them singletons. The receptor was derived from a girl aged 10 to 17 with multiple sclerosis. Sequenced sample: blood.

The CDR3 DNA sequence: TGTGCCAGCAGCCAGGGTGCTGAGCAGTTCTTC. Protein sequence: CASSQGAEQFF. The V call is TRBV3-1, the J call TRBJ2-1; D is ambiguous. The CDR3 runs to 11 residues. Trimming took off 3 bases at V and 9 bases at J, with 6 bases between the two ends. The germline V gene encodes CDR1 LGHDT and CDR2 YNNKEL (reference sequence).